The 18 T cell receptor beta chains below were found in one sample sequenced in a study of OX40 agonist ivuxolimab in advanced cancers. TCRdb's table, derived via immunoSEQ multiplex PCR, lists solely in-frame clones and lacks some. Of some 100,000 clones in the sample, approximately 91% were seen once. Material: CD4+ or CD8+ T cells sorted from blood, obtained in a trial of the OX40 agonist ivuxolimab. The receptor source for this set is an adult with an advanced solid tumor such as melanoma, head and neck, liver or kidney cancer.

The chain links TRBV4-2 to TRBJ1-5; 7 bases match TRBD1. V shed 0 bases and J 6 bases; nucleotides not matched to a gene: 5. CDR1 and CDR2 (germline): LGHNA, YNFKEQ. This CDR3 region has 15 residues. The CDR3 DNA is TGTGCCAGCAGCCAAGAAGGAGGGGGCGGTCAGCCCCAGCATTTT. It is translated as CASSQEGGGGQPQHF.

V and J are TRBV11-2 and TRBJ1-2, with D possibly matching TRBD1 (6 bases). The CDR3 has 14 amino acids. Germline values: CDR1 SGHAT, CDR2 FQNNGV. V shed 3 bases and J shed 7 bases, with 15 bases lying between them. In nucleotides, the CDR3 is TGTGCCAGCAGCTTCTCACAGGGCGGTGGTGGCTACACCTTC. Encoded protein: CASSFSQGGGGYTF.

The gene calls are TRBV14 and TRBJ2-2, with D unclear. The germline V gene encodes CDR1 SGHDN and CDR2 FVKESK. The CDR3 runs 14 residues. The V gene lost 4 bases and the J gene lost 1 base, with 7 bases spanning the gap. CDR3 nucleotides: TGTGCCAGCAGCCTTCTCGTGAACACCGGGGAGCTGTTTTTT. This sequence encodes CASSLLVNTGELFF.

J is TRBJ2-3 and V is TRBV7-9, with 12 bases identical to TRBD2. Trimming removed 5 bases from V and 7 bases from J; junction bases left unmatched: 7. Germline V gives CDR1 SEHNR, CDR2 FQNEAQ (reference sequence). This CDR3 has 15 residues. CDR3 nucleotide sequence: TGTGCCAGCAGCCTTCTAGCGGGAGGGCCAAATACGCAGTATTTT. This gives the protein CASSLLAGGPNTQYF.

The rearrangement links TRBV2 to TRBJ2-3, with 7 bases aligning to TRBD1. V shed 8 bases and J 11 bases; nucleotides not matched to a gene: 10. Germline V gene data show CDR1 as SNHLY and CDR2 as FYNNEI. This CDR3 is built from 12 residues. This chain's CDR3 is CASQRQGGGQYF. The CDR3 DNA follows: TGTGCCAGCCAACGACAGGGCGGAGGGCAGTATTTT. The full variable domain, in which reference TRBV2 and TRBJ2-3 provide the parts outside the CDR3, is EPEVTQTPSHQVTQMGQEVILRCVPISNHLYFYWYRQILGQKVEFLVSFYNNEISEKSEIFDDQFSVERPDGSNFTLKIRSTKLEDSAMYFCASQRQGGGQYFGPGTRLTVL.

This rearrangement joins TRBV5-1 to TRBJ2-3, with D possibly TRBD2 on 6 matching bases. Germline lookup yields CDR1 SGHRS and CDR2 YFSETQ. The CDR3 length is 13 residues. Trimming cost V 4 bases and J 7 bases, with 13 bases left between them. The CDR3 sequence is CASSRDSLYTQYF. For the CDR3, the DNA is TGCGCCAGCAGCCGGGACTCCCTGTATACGCAGTATTTT.

The chain links TRBV6-6 to TRBJ2-2; D remains ambiguous. Germline V CDR1 and CDR2: MNHNY, SVGAGI (reference sequence). Trimming stripped 2 bases from V and 6 bases from J, with 10 bases between. The CDR3 runs to 14 residues. CDR3 loop: CASSYHYRPGELFF. Here the CDR3 DNA reads TGTGCCAGCAGTTACCACTATAGACCCGGGGAGCTGTTTTTT.

The chain joins TRBV14 to TRBJ1-3; a weak D match, TRBD1 (5 bases). Trimming took off 6 bases at V and 0 bases at J, with 15 bases between the two ends. From germline, CDR1 is SGHDN and CDR2 FVKESK. This CDR3 region has 16 residues. CDR3 DNA sequence: TGTGCCAGCAGTCATGATTCAGGGTACTCTGGAAACACCATATATTTT. Its translation is CASSHDSGYSGNTIYF. Full variable domain (missing parts from reference TRBV14 and TRBJ1-3): EAGVTQFPSHSVIEKGQTVTLRCDPISGHDNLYWYRRVMGKEIKFLLHFVKESKQDESGMPNNRFLAERTGGTYSTLKVQPAELEDSGVYFCASSHDSGYSGNTIYFGEGSWLTVV.

This chain connects TRBV30 to TRBJ2-7, with 9 nucleotides matching TRBD1. V lost 8 bases to trimming and J lost 4 bases; unmatched junction nucleotides: 3. The CDR3 is made up of 11 amino acids. Germline lookup yields CDR1 GTSNPN and CDR2 SVGIG (reference sequence). The CDR3 DNA reads as TGTGCCGGCGGACAGGGGTACGAGCAGTACTTC. Residues: CAGGQGYEQYF.

This clone was recorded once. The J gene is TRBJ2-1, the V gene TRBV9; 7 bases line up with TRBD1. Germline CDR1 SGDLS, CDR2 YYNGEE. The length of the CDR3 is 15 residues. The V segment lost 4 bases and the J segment 8 bases; nucleotides outside the gene matches: 12. The CDR3 protein is CASSSEGAQGYEQFF. CDR3 DNA sequence: TGTGCCAGCAGCTCAGAGGGGGCCCAGGGTTATGAGCAGTTCTTC.

The chain recombines TRBV6-1 with TRBJ1-5; tentatively, D is TRBD1 (6 bases). Trimming pared 6 bases from V and 9 bases from J, leaving 21 bases between. The germline CDR1 and CDR2 sequences are MNHNS and SASEGT. The CDR3 runs 15 residues. The CDR3 DNA reads TGTGCCAGCAGCCCAGGTCAGGGGAGGACATGGCCCCAGCATTTT. It specifies CASSPGQGRTWPQHF.

J is TRBJ2-5 and V is TRBV30; D gene unclear. The CDR3 totals 12 residues. CDR1 and CDR2 (germline): GTSNPN, SVGIG (reference sequence). Trimming cost V 3 bases and J 5 bases, with 10 bases left between them. CDR3 in amino acids: CAWSPPRETQYF. DNA for the CDR3: TGTGCCTGGAGCCCCCCCCGGGAGACCCAGTACTTC.

This clone was detected ten times or more. The J gene is TRBJ1-1, the V gene TRBV5-1; 9 bases align to TRBD1. Germline loops: CDR1 SGHRS, CDR2 YFSETQ. Trimming took 3 bases from V and 2 from J; bases not matched to a gene: 2. There are 14 residues in the CDR3. CDR3 region: CASSWTGVNTEAFF. CDR3 DNA: TGCGCCAGCAGCTGGACAGGGGTTAACACTGAAGCTTTCTTT.

The CDR3 loop is CASSPSGTSGYNEQFF. The CDR3 coding sequence is TGTGCCAGCTCACCGTCCGGGACTAGCGGTTACAATGAGCAGTTCTTC. V gene TRBV18 combines with J gene TRBJ2-1; TRBD2 matches 11 bases. CDR3 length: 16 amino acids. Germline CDR1 reads KGHSH; CDR2 reads LQKENI. The V and J ends lost 3 bases and 4 bases, in that order; junction bases with no gene match: 5. The full variable domain, with the rest looked up from reference TRBV18 and TRBJ2-1, is NAGVMQNPRHLVRRRGQEARLRCSPMKGHSHVYWYRQLPEEGLKFMVYLQKENIIDESGMPKERFSAEFPKEGPSILRIQQVVRGDSAAYFCASSPSGTSGYNEQFFGPGTRLTVL.

The chain combines TRBV5-1 with TRBJ2-7, with 8 nucleotides matching TRBD1. J was trimmed by 1 base and V by 4 bases; bases with no gene match: 4. The CDR3 consists of 14 residues. The germline V gene has CDR1 SGHRS and CDR2 YFSETQ. The DNA for the CDR3 is TGCGCCAGCAGCGCCCGGGACAGGTCCTACGAGCAGTACTTC. It encodes CASSARDRSYEQYF.

The chain employs TRBV5-1 and TRBJ1-1; TRBD1 matches 8 bases. Germline trimming cut 4 bases from V and 2 bases from J; bases unmatched to any gene: 4. The CDR3 has 14 amino acids. Germline values: CDR1 SGHRS, CDR2 YFSETQ. The CDR3 sequence is CASSVGQVNTEAFF. The CDR3 region has the DNA TGCGCCAGCAGCGTGGGACAGGTTAACACTGAAGCTTTCTTT. The variable domain in full, with the rest retrieved from reference TRBV5-1 and TRBJ1-1, is KAGVTQTPRYLIKTRGQQVTLSCSPISGHRSVSWYQQTPGQGLQFLFEYFSETQRNKGNFPGRFSGRQFSNSRSEMNVSTLELGDSALYLCASSVGQVNTEAFFGQGTRLTVV.

The chain recombines TRBV2 with TRBJ2-1; maybe TRBD1 (6 bases). Between the trimmed V and J ends, which lost 8 bases and 3 bases, there was a span of 17 bases. The CDR3 extends over 15 amino acids. Germline V CDR1 and CDR2: SNHLY, FYNNEI. CDR3 sequence (DNA): TGTGCCAGCGTAATAGGACAGAGTTACTACAATGAGCAGTTCTTC. The encoded protein is CASVIGQSYYNEQFF.

This chain links TRBV12-2 with TRBJ2-5. TRBV12-2 is a listed pseudogene. This CDR3 has 11 amino acids. For the CDR3, the DNA is TGTGCAAGTCGCTTAGGTGAGACCCAGTACTTC. It encodes CASRLGETQYF.